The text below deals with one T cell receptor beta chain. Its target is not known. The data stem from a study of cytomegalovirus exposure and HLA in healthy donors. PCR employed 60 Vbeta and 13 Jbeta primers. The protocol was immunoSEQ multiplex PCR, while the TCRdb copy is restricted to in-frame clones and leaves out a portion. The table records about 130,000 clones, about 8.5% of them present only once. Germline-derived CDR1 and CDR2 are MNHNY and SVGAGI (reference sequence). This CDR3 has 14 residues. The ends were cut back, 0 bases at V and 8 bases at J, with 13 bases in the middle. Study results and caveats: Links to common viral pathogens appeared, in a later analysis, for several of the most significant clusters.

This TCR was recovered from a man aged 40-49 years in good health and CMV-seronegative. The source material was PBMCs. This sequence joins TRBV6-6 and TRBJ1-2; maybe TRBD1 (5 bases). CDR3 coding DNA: TGTGCCAGCAGTTACTCGGGACTATCGGGGGGCTACACCTTC. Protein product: CASSYSGLSGGYTF.